One and the same sample provided the 6 T cell receptor beta chains below, sequenced in a study of T cell responses to AZD1222 COVID-19 vaccine. The protocol was immunoSEQ multiplex PCR, while the TCRdb copy is restricted to in-frame clones and leaves out a portion. The sample holds 65,000 to 80,000 clones, around 90% seen once. The input for sequencing was peripheral blood, taken on day 0 of AZD1222 vaccination. These receptors were obtained from an adult in good health.

This clone appeared once. The gene calls are TRBV5-4 and TRBJ2-7; D is perhaps TRBD2 (5 bases). Germline V gene lookup returns CDR1 SGHNT and CDR2 YYREEE (reference sequence). This CDR3 spans 15 amino acids. Trimming removed 0 bases from V and 0 bases from J, with 10 bases in between. The CDR3 sequence: CASSLGGQSSYEQYF. The CDR3 nucleotides read TGTGCCAGCAGCTTGGGCGGGCAAAGCTCCTACGAGCAGTACTTC.

The J gene is TRBJ1-2, the V gene TRBV2; 8 bases are shared with TRBD1. The CDR3 contains 12 residues. The junction had 3 bases not matched to a gene; V was cut back by 3 bases and J by 9 bases. CDR1 and CDR2 from the germline V gene are SNHLY and FYNNEI. The CDR3 nucleotides are TGTGCCAGCAGTGACAGGGGGCGAAGCTACACCTTC. It is translated as CASSDRGRSYTF.

This sequence joins TRBV7-9 and TRBJ2-5; 9 bases match TRBD1. The CDR3 spans 16 residues. Germline V CDR1 and CDR2: SEHNR, FQNEAQ (reference sequence). After removal of 5 bases from V and 3 bases from J, the junction contained 10 bases not matched to a gene. The CDR3 spells CASSPRSGTGKETQYF. Here the CDR3 DNA reads TGTGCCAGCAGCCCGAGGTCCGGGACAGGGAAAGAGACCCAGTACTTC.

The V and J genes are TRBV5-5 and TRBJ1-5, with D possibly matching TRBD1 (5 bases). V was shortened by 5 bases and J by 1 base, with 13 bases between the two germline ends. Per the germline V gene, CDR1 is SGHKS and CDR2 is YYEKEE (reference sequence). The CDR3 has 15 residues. This CDR3 is CASSLTAGSNQPQHF. CDR3 DNA: TGTGCCAGCAGTTTGACAGCCGGCAGCAATCAGCCCCAGCATTTT.

The V call is TRBV7-8, the J call TRBJ1-5; a weak D match, TRBD1 (5 bases). The CDR3 has 16 amino acids. V gave up 2 bases and J gave up 4 bases, with 15 bases separating them. Germline V gene sequence: CDR1 SGHVS, CDR2 FQNEAQ. CDR3 residues: CASSLKRQFGNQPQHF. The DNA for the CDR3 is TGTGCCAGCAGCTTAAAAAGACAGTTTGGAAATCAGCCCCAGCATTTT.

V gene TRBV10-1 combines with J gene TRBJ1-1, with TRBD1 matching over 8 bases. The germline V gene has CDR1 WNHNN and CDR2 SYGVQD (reference sequence). Losses at the gene ends were 0 bases for V and 8 bases for J; bases not matched to a gene: 2. The CDR3 covers 13 residues. The CDR3 here is CASSESRDREAFF. The DNA for the CDR3 is TGCGCCAGCAGTGAGTCGCGGGACAGGGAAGCTTTCTTT.